Below, 10 T cell receptor beta chains from the same sample are listed, as sequenced in a study of T-cell reconstitution after alpha-beta-depleted transplantation in children (dated by TCRdb to between 2015 and 2016). The sample's treatment or condition, from its label and the paper: allogeneic hematopoietic cell transplantation with graft depleted of TCRalphabeta T cells and CD19 B cells. Library preparation employed PCR. Sequencing used an Illumina HiSeq 2500. Molecular barcoding was employed in the preparation of TCR libraries, with unique molecular identifiers being used to normalize TCRbeta repertoire quantification. The public sequencing data were trimmed at Q25 with fastp and processed into clonotypes with MiXCR by TCRdb, which kept only in-frame beta chains. Each record represents a unique CDR3 protein, reported with the most common genes and DNA among its rows. The sample table records 800,000 to 1,000,000 distinct CDR3 sequences; about 29% of these occur just once. Of the sample, roughly 31% is held by the ten largest clones.

This sample comprised PBMCs, mostly from graft donor cells, obtained 360 days after TCRalphabeta/CD19-depleted stem cell transplant. The source of these receptors is a boy less than two years old who had a stem cell transplant for SCID, so the T cells may come from the graft donor.

Concerning this clonotype: A read error may produce the germline difference seen at one junction end. The rearrangement uses TRBV3-1 and TRBJ1-5; D not certain. Germline values: CDR1 LGHDT, CDR2 YNNKEL (reference sequence). This CDR3 spans 19 amino acids. As DNA, the CDR3 is TGTACCAGCAGCCTGACGGGATGGACCGAGATTCTTAGCAATCAGCCCCAGCATTTT. Translating it yields CTSSLTGWTEILSNQPQHF.

The rearrangement links TRBV5-1 to TRBJ2-1; TRBD1 matches 8 bases. The J segment lost 8 bases and the V segment lost 4 bases, leaving 8 bases of the junction unmatched. The CDR3 has 14 amino acids. Germline V gives CDR1 SGHRS, CDR2 YFSETQ. CDR3 sequence reads: CASSKKQGVDEQFF. DNA for the CDR3: TGCGCCAGCAGCAAGAAACAGGGGGTGGATGAGCAGTTCTTC.

The CDR3 DNA sequence: TGTGCCAGCAGGCCCCCGGGAGGGAAGAACACTGAAGCTTTCTTT. It specifies CASRPPGGKNTEAFF. The chain combines TRBV6-1 with TRBJ1-1, with no clear D. Trimming cost V 6 bases and J 1 base, with 15 bases left between them. Looked up from germline, CDR1 is MNHNS and CDR2 is SASEGT. The CDR3 sequence is 15 residues long.

The V gene is TRBV24-1, the J gene TRBJ2-7; the match to TRBD1 covers 9 bases. The CDR3 has 14 amino acids. Germline CDR1 is KGHDR and CDR2 is SFDVKD. Trimming removed 7 bases from V and 5 bases from J; junction bases left unmatched: 8. This chain's CDR3 is CATSTGTGLNEQYF. In DNA form, the CDR3 reads TGTGCCACCAGCACCGGGACAGGGCTCAACGAGCAGTACTTC.

This clonotype turned up a few times. Germline is not matched at one junction end, which may reflect a read error. The chain has TRBV10-3 and TRBJ2-1; the match to TRBD2 covers 16 bases. CDR1 is ENHRY and CDR2 is SYGVKD in the germline V gene. The CDR3 spans 14 residues. The CDR3 sequence: CAISPGTSGGATAF. CDR3 DNA: TGTGCCATCAGCCCTGGGACTAGCGGGGGGGCGACCGCCTTC.

The V and J genes are TRBV6-5 and TRBJ1-5; tentatively, D is TRBD1 (5 bases). V lost 4 bases to trimming and J lost 2 bases, with 15 bases between them. Germline loops: CDR1 MNHEY, CDR2 SVGAGI. CDR3 size: 16 residues. CDR3 DNA: TGTGCCAGCAGTTCCTCAGGAAGGGGCGGCAATCAGCCCCAGCATTTT. This codes for CASSSSGRGGNQPQHF.

This sequence joins TRBV6-5 and TRBJ2-6, with D possibly TRBD1 on 5 matching bases. From germline, CDR1 is MNHEY and CDR2 SVGAGI. Trimming took off 0 bases at V and 0 bases at J, with 6 bases between the two ends. There are 16 residues in the CDR3. The CDR3 DNA reads TGTGCCAGCAGTTACTCTGACAGCTCTGGGGCCAACGTCCTGACTTTC. Its translation is CASSYSDSSGANVLTF.

This clonotype was found a few times. The rearrangement uses TRBV6-2 or TRBV6-3 and TRBJ2-3; D uncertain. The CDR3 contains 16 residues. Germline CDR1 reads MNHEY; CDR2 reads SVGEGT. The ends were cut back, 7 bases at V and 2 bases at J, with 19 bases in the middle. The CDR3 loop is CASNGPRHRNTDTQYF. CDR3 in DNA: TGTGCCAGCAATGGCCCCCGACACCGAAACACAGATACGCAGTATTTT.

This clonotype appeared once. V gene TRBV20-1 combines with J gene TRBJ2-7; D might be TRBD2 (6 bases). The germline V and J ends were trimmed by 1 base and 4 bases, with 17 bases remaining between them. The germline V gene has CDR1 DFQATT and CDR2 SNEGSKA (reference sequence). CDR3 length: 15 residues. The CDR3 DNA sequence: TGCAGTGCTAGAGCAGCCCGGGGGTCAGGGTACGAGCAGTACTTC. Amino acids: CSARAARGSGYEQYF.

This clonotype was detected only a few times. This chain connects TRBV4-3 to TRBJ2-3, with D unresolved. There are 14 residues in the CDR3. V was pared by 1 base and J by 0 bases, with 5 bases between. The germline CDR1 and CDR2 sequences are LGHNA and YSLEER. The CDR3: CASSQADSTDTQYF. The CDR3 nucleotides read TGCGCCAGCAGCCAAGCAGACAGCACAGATACGCAGTATTTT.